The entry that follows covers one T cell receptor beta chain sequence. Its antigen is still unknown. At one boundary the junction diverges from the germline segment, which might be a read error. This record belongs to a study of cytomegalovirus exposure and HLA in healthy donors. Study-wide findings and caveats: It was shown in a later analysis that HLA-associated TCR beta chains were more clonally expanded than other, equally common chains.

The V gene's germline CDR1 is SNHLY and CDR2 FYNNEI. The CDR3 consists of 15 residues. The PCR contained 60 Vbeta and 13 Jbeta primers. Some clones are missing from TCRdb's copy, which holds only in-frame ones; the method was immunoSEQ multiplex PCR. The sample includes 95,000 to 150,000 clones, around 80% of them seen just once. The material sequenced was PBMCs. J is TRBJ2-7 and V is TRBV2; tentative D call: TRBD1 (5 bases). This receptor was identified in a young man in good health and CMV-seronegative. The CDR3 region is CASSEPFKGRQPALF. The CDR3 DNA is TGTGCCAGCAGTGAACCTTTCAAGGGTCGACAGCCCGCACTCTTC.